This TCR beta chain was sequenced during a study of shared T cell receptors in the human thymus. Assay used: immunoSEQ multiplex PCR; TCRdb lists only in-frame clones, some missing. Here the sample spans some 700,000 clones, 70% to 90% being singletons. V was clipped by 6 bases and J by 4 bases; unmatched bases: 7. The CDR3 extends over 14 amino acids. CDR1 and CDR2 from the germline V gene are KGHSH and LQKENI. The same specimen was also included in a second study, on human thymus T cells. That paper adds: The study used thymus tissue resected during corrective heart surgery. What appeared biased in thymic and blood repertoires was the usage of V and J genes. Related studies noted strongly shared thymic repertoires across unrelated people.

The chain combines TRBV18 with TRBJ2-7, with 9 bases matching TRBD2. The TCR was taken from a girl less than two years old with a congenital heart defect. Specimen: thymocytes. CDR3 loop: CASSPKRGEYEQYF. In DNA form, the CDR3 reads TGTGCCAGCTCGCCGAAGCGGGGGGAGTACGAGCAGTACTTC.